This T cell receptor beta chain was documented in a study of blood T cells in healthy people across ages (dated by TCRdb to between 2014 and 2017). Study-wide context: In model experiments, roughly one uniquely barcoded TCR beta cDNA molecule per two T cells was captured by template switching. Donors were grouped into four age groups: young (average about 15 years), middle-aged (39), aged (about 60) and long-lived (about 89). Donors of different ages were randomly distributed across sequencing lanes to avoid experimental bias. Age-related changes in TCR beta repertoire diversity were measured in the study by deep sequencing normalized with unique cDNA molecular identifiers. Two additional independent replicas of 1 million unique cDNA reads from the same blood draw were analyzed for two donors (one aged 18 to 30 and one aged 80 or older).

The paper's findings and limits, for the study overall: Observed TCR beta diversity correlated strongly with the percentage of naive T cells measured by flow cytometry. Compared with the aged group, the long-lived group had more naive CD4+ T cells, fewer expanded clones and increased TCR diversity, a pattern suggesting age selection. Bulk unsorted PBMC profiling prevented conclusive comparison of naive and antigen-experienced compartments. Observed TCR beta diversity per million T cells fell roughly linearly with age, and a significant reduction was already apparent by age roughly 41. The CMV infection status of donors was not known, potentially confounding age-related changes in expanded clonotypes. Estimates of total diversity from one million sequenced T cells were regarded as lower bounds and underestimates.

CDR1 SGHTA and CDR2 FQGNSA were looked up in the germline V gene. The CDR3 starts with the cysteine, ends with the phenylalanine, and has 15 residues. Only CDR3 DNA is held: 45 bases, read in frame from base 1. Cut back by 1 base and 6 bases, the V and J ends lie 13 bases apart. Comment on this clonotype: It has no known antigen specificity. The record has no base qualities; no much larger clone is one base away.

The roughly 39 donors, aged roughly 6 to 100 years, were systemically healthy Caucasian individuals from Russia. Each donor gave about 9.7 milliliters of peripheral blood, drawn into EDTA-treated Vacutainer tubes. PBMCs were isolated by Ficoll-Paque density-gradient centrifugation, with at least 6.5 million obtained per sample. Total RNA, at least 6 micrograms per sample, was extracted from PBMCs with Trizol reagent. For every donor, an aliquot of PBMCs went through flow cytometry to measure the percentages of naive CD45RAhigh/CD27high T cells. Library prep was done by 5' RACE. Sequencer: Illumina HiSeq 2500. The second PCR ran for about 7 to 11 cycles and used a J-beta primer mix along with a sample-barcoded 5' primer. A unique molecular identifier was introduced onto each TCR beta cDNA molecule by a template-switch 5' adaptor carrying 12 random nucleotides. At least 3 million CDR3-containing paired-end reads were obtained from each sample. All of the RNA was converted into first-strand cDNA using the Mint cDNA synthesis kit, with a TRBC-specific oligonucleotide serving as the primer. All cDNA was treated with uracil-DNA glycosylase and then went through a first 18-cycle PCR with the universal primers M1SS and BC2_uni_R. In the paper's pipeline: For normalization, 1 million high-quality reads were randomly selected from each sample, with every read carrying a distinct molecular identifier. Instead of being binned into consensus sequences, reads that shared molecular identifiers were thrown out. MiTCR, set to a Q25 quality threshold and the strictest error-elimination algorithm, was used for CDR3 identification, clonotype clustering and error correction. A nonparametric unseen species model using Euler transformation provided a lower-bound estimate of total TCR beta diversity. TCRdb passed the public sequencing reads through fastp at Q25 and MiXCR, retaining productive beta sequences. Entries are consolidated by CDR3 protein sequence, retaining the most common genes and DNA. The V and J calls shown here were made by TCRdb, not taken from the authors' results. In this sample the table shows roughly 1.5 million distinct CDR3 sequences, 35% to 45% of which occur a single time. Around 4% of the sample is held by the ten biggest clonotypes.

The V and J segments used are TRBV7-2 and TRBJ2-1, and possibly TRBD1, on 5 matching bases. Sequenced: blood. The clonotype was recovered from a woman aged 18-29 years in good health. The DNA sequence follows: TGTGCCAGCAGCTTAGAGGGGCTCAGTTCCAATGAGCAGTTCTTC. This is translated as CASSLEGLSSNEQFF.